These 3 T cell receptor beta chains came from one sample sequenced in a study of human T cells and chemical hapten exposure. Noted time point: patch test 2, 6 weeks after DPC sensitization. Described treatment: therapeutic diphenylcyclopropenone sensitization with weekly scalp DPC. TCRdb used MiXCR to reprocess the RACE reads, holding one entry per CDR3 protein. The sample records 95,000 or so distinct CDR3 sequences, approximately 10% being singletons. The sample here was whole blood, taken in connection with sensitization to the hapten diphenylcyclopropenone (DPC). The receptors stem from a woman aged 40 to 50 with alopecia areata. Some clones in this sample may be carry-over from other donors' samples.

This clonotype was observed many times. The chain uses TRBV11-2 and TRBJ2-1, with D tentatively TRBD2 (6 bases). Germline lookup yields CDR1 SGHAT and CDR2 FQNNGV. The V and J ends lost 1 base and 2 bases respectively, with 9 bases between them. This CDR3 contains 15 residues. The CDR3 nucleotides are TGTGCCAGCAGCTTAGGGCTAGCGACCTACAATGAGCAGTTCTTC. It is translated as CASSLGLATYNEQFF.

This clonotype has at least ten counts. This chain links TRBV7-9 with TRBJ1-1; D unresolved. Germline V lookup: CDR1 SEHNR, CDR2 FQNEAQ (reference sequence). V was trimmed by 5 bases and J by 4 bases, leaving 11 bases between them. This CDR3 region has 13 residues. This chain's CDR3 is CASSRSTGTEAFF. CDR3 nucleotide sequence: TGTGCCAGCAGCCGCAGTACGGGCACTGAAGCTTTCTTT.

In this sample, this clonotype turned up a few times. This chain joins TRBV5-1 and TRBJ2-3; 8 bases line up with TRBD2. Germline V gene lookup returns CDR1 SGHRS and CDR2 YFSETQ. CDR3 length: 15 residues. J lost 2 bases, V lost 4 bases, and 6 bases had no gene match. CDR3 region: CASSTEAGATDTQYF. The DNA for the CDR3 is TGCGCCAGCAGCACAGAAGCGGGAGCCACAGATACGCAGTATTTT.